This T cell receptor (beta chain) is drawn from a study of human T cells and chemical hapten exposure. Study-level information: Patch testing placed 0.01% DPC on the upper back, with readings at 6 days. Findings and caveats of the study: TCRs above 1 in 1000 frequency did not change with DPC sensitization.

This clonotype was recorded many times. The antigen is not known. The sample's time point: pre-sensitization, week 0. The treatment denotes: therapeutic diphenylcyclopropenone sensitization with weekly scalp DPC. Patients had alopecia, were aged 18 to 70, and were not pregnant. V was trimmed by 2 bases and J by 13 bases, leaving 11 bases between them. The CDR3 covers 12 residues. Single cDNA molecules in the library carried unique molecular identifiers attached during preparation. Using its own MiXCR run on the RACE reads, TCRdb lists one record per CDR3 protein. The sample contains roughly 100,000 distinct CDR3 sequences, around 10% of which appear only once.

V gene TRBV12-3 or TRBV12-4 combines with J gene TRBJ2-2, with D possibly TRBD2 on 5 matching bases. The TCR was taken from a woman between 35 and 50 years old with alopecia areata. Some clones in this sample may be carry-over from other donors' samples. Specimen: whole blood, collected in connection with sensitization to the hapten diphenylcyclopropenone (DPC). The DNA for the CDR3 is TGTGCCAGCAGTTTACCGAGGGTCCCGCTGTTTTTT. Protein sequence: CASSLPRVPLFF.